What follows is one T cell receptor (beta chain) and its context. Per the authors' pipeline: Nucleated cell counts were estimated from reference gene primer amplification. The protocol was immunoSEQ multiplex PCR, while the TCRdb copy is restricted to in-frame clones and leaves out a portion. The V and J calls and clone size are taken from that table; D and trimming were inferred from the DNA. The sample has roughly 50,000 clones, 90% seen once. This record comes from a study of blood T cell repertoires in COVID-19. Sequencing used peripheral blood. The receptor was derived from a middle-aged woman with active COVID-19.

CDR3 in DNA: TGTGCCACCAGCAGAGGGAACCTCAGGCGGGGAAGCACAGATACGCAGTATTTT. Its protein product is CATSRGNLRRGSTDTQYF. The gene calls are TRBV15 and TRBJ2-3, with D maybe TRBD2 (6 bases). The CDR3 is 18 residues long. The germline gives CDR1 LNHNV, CDR2 YYDKDF (reference sequence). The V end was cut by 1 base, the J end by 0 bases, with 17 bases between. The whole variable domain, remainder taken from reference TRBV15 and TRBJ2-3, is DAMVIQNPRYQVTQFGKPVTLSCSQTLNHNVMYWYQQKSSQAPKLLFHYYDKDFNNEADTPDNFQSRRPNTSFCFLDIRSPGLGDTAMYLCATSRGNLRRGSTDTQYFGPGTRLTVL.